The rows below give T cell receptor beta chains drawn from one sample of a study of blood T cells in healthy people across ages. TCRdb re-derived calls from the 5' RACE reads in MiXCR, one entry per CDR3 protein. The sample includes roughly 680,000 distinct CDR3 sequences, about 50% of them seen just once. The sequencing sample was made of blood. These receptor sequences come from a woman of 80 years or more in good health. CDR3s include the opening cysteine and the closing phenylalanine or tryptophan. Each record gives: J gene, V gene, D gene, clone size, CDR3 DNA, CDR3 protein. D genes are given only for firm matches. The size entry is marked missing in some rows and otherwise reads once, few, many or a size class.

J gene: TRBJ2-5; V gene: TRBV2; D gene: NA; clone size: few; CDR3 DNA: TGTGCCACCTCAGTAACCATTCAAGAGACCCAGTACTTC; CDR3 protein: CATSVTIQETQYF
J gene: TRBJ2-3; V gene: TRBV7-2; D gene: NA; clone size: many; CDR3 DNA: TGTGCCAGCAGCTTCGTCCCTTCTGGGTCGGGCACAGATACGCAGTATTTT; CDR3 protein: CASSFVPSGSGTDTQYF
J gene: TRBJ2-7; V gene: TRBV20-1; D gene: NA; clone size: many; CDR3 DNA: TGCAGTGCTAGCGCCCCAGCCTCCCTGTACGAGCAGTACTTC; CDR3 protein: CSASAPASLYEQYF
J gene: TRBJ2-7; V gene: TRBV3-1; D gene: NA; clone size: NA; CDR3 DNA: TGTGCCAGCAGCCAAGATCGATGGGGCCAGCAGTACTTC; CDR3 protein: CASSQDRWGQQYF
J gene: TRBJ2-2; V gene: TRBV6-5; D gene: NA; clone size: NA; CDR3 DNA: TGTGCCAGCAGCCGCCTCAGGAACACCGGGGAGCTGTTTTTT; CDR3 protein: CASSRLRNTGELFF
J gene: TRBJ1-2; V gene: TRBV21-1; D gene: NA; clone size: once; CDR3 DNA: TGTGCCAGGGACACCGACTATGGCTACACCTTC; CDR3 protein: CARDTDYGYTF
J gene: TRBJ1-2; V gene: TRBV27; D gene: TRBD1; clone size: many; CDR3 DNA: TGTGCCACTGCTCTAACAGGGGCCAACTATGGCTACACCTTC; CDR3 protein: CATALTGANYGYTF
J gene: TRBJ2-1; V gene: TRBV20-1; D gene: NA; clone size: NA; CDR3 DNA: TGCAGTGCTACCCATCTGGGGGATGCCTACAATGAGCAGTTCTTC; CDR3 protein: CSATHLGDAYNEQFF
J gene: TRBJ2-3; V gene: TRBV20-1; D gene: NA; clone size: NA; CDR3 DNA: TGCGGTGCCTCGGCGACTCCCCCGAGGGCAGATACGCAGTATTTT; CDR3 protein: CGASATPPRADTQYF
J gene: TRBJ2-1; V gene: TRBV2; D gene: NA; clone size: NA; CDR3 DNA: TGTGCCAGCAGCCAGGGAGTCCAAGAGACCCAGTTCTTC; CDR3 protein: CASSQGVQETQFF
J gene: TRBJ2-4; V gene: TRBV10-2; D gene: TRBD2; clone size: many; CDR3 DNA: TGCGCCAGCAGTGACCCCACCGGGACTAGCGGGGAAGGAGTCTTCATTCAGTACTTC; CDR3 protein: CASSDPTGTSGEGVFIQYF
J gene: TRBJ2-7; V gene: TRBV28; D gene: NA; clone size: NA; CDR3 DNA: TGTGCCAGCAGTCCTAACGCCGAGCAGTACTTC; CDR3 protein: CASSPNAEQYF
J gene: TRBJ1-5; V gene: TRBV20-1; D gene: NA; clone size: NA; CDR3 DNA: TGCAGTGCTACAGGGAACAATCAGCCCCAGCATTTT; CDR3 protein: CSATGNNQPQHF
J gene: TRBJ1-2; V gene: TRBV28; D gene: NA; clone size: many; CDR3 DNA: TGTGCCAGCAGTTTTCGGGGTGGCTACACCTTC; CDR3 protein: CASSFRGGYTF
J gene: TRBJ2-7; V gene: TRBV25-1; D gene: NA; clone size: few; CDR3 DNA: TGTGCCAGCCGGGGGCCTTCCTACGAGCAGTACTTC; CDR3 protein: CASRGPSYEQYF
J gene: TRBJ1-5; V gene: TRBV30; D gene: TRBD1; clone size: few; CDR3 DNA: TGTGCCTGGAGCCACCGGGACAGAAGTAATCAGCCCCAGCATTTT; CDR3 protein: CAWSHRDRSNQPQHF
J gene: TRBJ2-1; V gene: TRBV4-2; D gene: NA; clone size: NA; CDR3 DNA: TGTGCCAGCAGCCAAAATGTGTACAATGAGCAGTTCTTC; CDR3 protein: CASSQNVYNEQFF
J gene: TRBJ2-1; V gene: TRBV5-1; D gene: TRBD1; clone size: once; CDR3 DNA: TGCGCCAGCAGCTTTTCCACAGGGGGGTCACAGTCCGAGCAGTTCTTC; CDR3 protein: CASSFSTGGSQSEQFF